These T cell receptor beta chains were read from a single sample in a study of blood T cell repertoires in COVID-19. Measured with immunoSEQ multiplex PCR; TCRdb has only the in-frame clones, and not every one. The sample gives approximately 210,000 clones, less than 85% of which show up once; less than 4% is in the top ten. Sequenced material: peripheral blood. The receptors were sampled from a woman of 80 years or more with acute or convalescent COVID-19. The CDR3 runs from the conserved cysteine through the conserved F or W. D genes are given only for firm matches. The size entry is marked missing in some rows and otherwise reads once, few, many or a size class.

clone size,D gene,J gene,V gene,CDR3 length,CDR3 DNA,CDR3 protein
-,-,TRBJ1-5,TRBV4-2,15,TGTGCCAGCAGCCAAGAGGGCAGGGCAGATCAGCCCCAGCATTTT,CASSQEGRADQPQHF
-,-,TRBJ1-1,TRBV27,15,TGTGCCAGCAGTTTCGGTGTCGCTAGGAACACTGAAGCTTTCTTT,CASSFGVARNTEAFF
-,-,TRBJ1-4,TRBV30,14,TGTGCCTGGAGTTCAGGGACAACTAATGAAAAACTGTTTTTT,CAWSSGTTNEKLFF
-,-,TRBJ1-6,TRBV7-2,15,TGTGCCAGCAGCTTAGACTTGGGCCATGATTCACCCCTCCACTTT,CASSLDLGHDSPLHF
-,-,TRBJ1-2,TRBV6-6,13,TGTGCCAGCAGTTCCCCCCGGGGGTCCGGCTACACCTTC,CASSSPRGSGYTF
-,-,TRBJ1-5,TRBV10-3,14,TGTGCCATCAGCGGGGACATTAGCAATCAGCCCCAGCATTTT,CAISGDISNQPQHF
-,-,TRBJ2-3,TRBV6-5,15,TGTGCCAGCAGTCTACTCGGGGGGCAGACAGATACGCAGTATTTT,CASSLLGGQTDTQYF
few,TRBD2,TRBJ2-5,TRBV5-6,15,TGTGCCAGCAGCTTGGAGCGGGGGGGCGTCGAGACCCAGTACTTC,CASSLERGGVETQYF
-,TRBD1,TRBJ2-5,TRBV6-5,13,TGTGCCAGCATCCTGACAGGGGGAGAGACCCAGTACTTC,CASILTGGETQYF
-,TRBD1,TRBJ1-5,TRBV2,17,TGTGCCAGCAGTCGGGACAGGGGCCGCACTAGCAATCAGCCCCAGCATTTT,CASSRDRGRTSNQPQHF
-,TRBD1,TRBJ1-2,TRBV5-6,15,TGTGCCAGCAGCTGGACGACAGGGGAGGTCTATGGCTACACCTTC,CASSWTTGEVYGYTF
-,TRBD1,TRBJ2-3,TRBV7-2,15,TGTGCCAGCACCCTCGACAGGGGGTACACAGATACGCAGTATTTT,CASTLDRGYTDTQYF
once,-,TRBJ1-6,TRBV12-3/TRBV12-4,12,TGTGCCAGCACCACCCGGGATGCGGCCCTCCACTTT,CASTTRDAALHF
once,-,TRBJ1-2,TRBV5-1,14,TGCGCCAGCAGCTTGGCTGGGGGGGCTGGTGGCTACACCTTC,CASSLAGGAGGYTF
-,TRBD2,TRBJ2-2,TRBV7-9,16,TGTGCCAGCAGCCTCAGCGGGGCCACCAACACCGGGGAGCTGTTTTTT,CASSLSGATNTGELFF
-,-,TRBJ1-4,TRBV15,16,TGTGCCACCAGCAGAGGCATAACTCTAGCTAATGAAAAACTGTTTTTT,CATSRGITLANEKLFF
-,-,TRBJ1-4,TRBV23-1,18,TGCGCCAGCAGTCAATATCCACCACTGGGGCCAACTAATGAAAAACTGTTTTTT,CASSQYPPLGPTNEKLFF
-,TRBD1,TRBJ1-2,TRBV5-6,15,TGTGCCAGCAGCCTTACAGGGGTCTCTTTCTATGGCTACACCTTC,CASSLTGVSFYGYTF
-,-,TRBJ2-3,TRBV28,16,TGTGCCAGCAGTGGCCTCGGATGGGGCAGCACAGATACGCAGTATTTT,CASSGLGWGSTDTQYF
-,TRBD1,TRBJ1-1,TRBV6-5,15,TGTGCCAGCAGTTACGGACAGGGGGCACAGACTGAAGCTTTCTTT,CASSYGQGAQTEAFF
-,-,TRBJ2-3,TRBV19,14,TGTGCCAGTAGGGAGGGGGGGGCCGGAGATACGCAGTATTTT,CASREGGAGDTQYF
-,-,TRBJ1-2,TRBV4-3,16,TGCGCCAGCAGCCAAGGATTCGGCAGGGAGGCCTATGGCTACACCTTC,CASSQGFGREAYGYTF
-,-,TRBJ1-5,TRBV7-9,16,TGTGCCAGCAGCTTAGAAGGGGGATGGGGCAATCAGCCCCAGCATTTT,CASSLEGGWGNQPQHF
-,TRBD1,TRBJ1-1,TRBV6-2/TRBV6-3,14,TGTGCCAGCAGTTACATACAGGGGGTCACTGAAGCTTTCTTT,CASSYIQGVTEAFF
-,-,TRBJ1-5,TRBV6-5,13,TGTGCCAGCCAAAACAGTAACAATCAGCCCCAGCATTTT,CASQNSNNQPQHF
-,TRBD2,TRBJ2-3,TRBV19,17,TGTGCCAGTACCATAGGGCTAGCGGGGGGGAGCACAGATACGCAGTATTTT,CASTIGLAGGSTDTQYF
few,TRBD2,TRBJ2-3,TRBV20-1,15,TGCAGTGCTAGTTTGCGGGGGGGTAGCACAGATACGCAGTATTTT,CSASLRGGSTDTQYF
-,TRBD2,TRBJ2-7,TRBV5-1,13,TGCGCCAGCAGGGTTAGCGGGGCCTACGAGCAGTACTTC,CASRVSGAYEQYF
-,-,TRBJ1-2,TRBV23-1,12,TGCGCCAGCAGTCAATACGGCTATGGCTACACCTTC,CASSQYGYGYTF
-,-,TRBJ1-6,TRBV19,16,TGTGCCAGTAGTGAGGGTCGGCAGGGGCACTACTCACCCCTCCACTTT,CASSEGRQGHYSPLHF
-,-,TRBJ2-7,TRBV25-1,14,TGTGCCAGCCGAGCAACTAGTACTTTTGGCGAGCAGTACTTC,CASRATSTFGEQYF
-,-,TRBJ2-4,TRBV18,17,TGTGCCAGCTCACCACCTATCGGTGCCGGGGCCAAAAACATTCAGTACTTC,CASSPPIGAGAKNIQYF
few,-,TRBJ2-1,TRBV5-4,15,TGTGCCAGCAGGGGCGGGGAATTCTCCTACAATGAGCAGTTCTTC,CASRGGEFSYNEQFF
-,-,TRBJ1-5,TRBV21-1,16,TGTGCCAGCAGCGGCGACCACAGGGACAGCAATCAGCCCCAGCATTTT,CASSGDHRDSNQPQHF
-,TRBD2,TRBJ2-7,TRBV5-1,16,TGCGCCAGCAGCTTAACCCTATTAGCGGGGGCTGGAGAGCAGTACTTC,CASSLTLLAGAGEQYF
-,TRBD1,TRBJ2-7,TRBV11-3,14,TGTGCCAGCAGCTTCTTGCAGGGGGCCTACGAGCAGTACTTC,CASSFLQGAYEQYF
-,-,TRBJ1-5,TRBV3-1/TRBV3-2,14,TGTGCCAGCAACCCTCGAGGGGGTAATCAGCCCCAGCATTTT,CASNPRGGNQPQHF
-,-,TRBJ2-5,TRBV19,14,TGTGCCAGTAGCGAAACAGCAGTCCAAGAGACCCAGTACTTC,CASSETAVQETQYF
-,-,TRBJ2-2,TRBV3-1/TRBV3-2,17,TGTGCCAGCAGCCAAGGCCGAGGGGGGGCGAACACCGGGGAGCTGTTTTTT,CASSQGRGGANTGELFF
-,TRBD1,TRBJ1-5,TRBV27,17,TGTGCCAGCAGTCCCCTAATTGGACAGGGTAGCAATCAGCCCCAGCATTTT,CASSPLIGQGSNQPQHF
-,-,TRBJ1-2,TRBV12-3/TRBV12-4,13,TGTGCCAGCAATATCCCGGGGGGGGACGGCTACACCTTC,CASNIPGGDGYTF
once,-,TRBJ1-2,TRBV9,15,TGTGCCAGCAGCGTACAGGGGCCCTCCCTTGGGGGCTACACCTTC,CASSVQGPSLGGYTF
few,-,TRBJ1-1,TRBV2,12,TGTGCCAGCAGCACAGCAAACACTGAAGCTTTCTTT,CASSTANTEAFF
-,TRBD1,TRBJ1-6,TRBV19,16,TGTGCCAGTAGCATCGGACAGGGAAGGAATAATTCACCCCTCCACTTT,CASSIGQGRNNSPLHF